The source of this TCR beta chain is a study of chemoradiotherapy in HPV16-positive cancers. The assay was immunoSEQ multiplex PCR, and TCRdb's table has in-frame clones only and misses some. Of 5,500 to 6,500 clones in the sample, approximately 90% are singletons; the top ten hold approximately 10%. The CDR3 has 15 residues. CDR1 and CDR2 from the germline V gene are MRHNA and SNTAGT. The trim removed 5 bases at V and 7 bases at J, leaving 6 bases unmatched. Whole-study findings and limits: Candidate HPV-specific clones and E7-related TCR motifs grew in tumor during treatment. Better recurrence-free survival went with HPV-responsive T-cell expansion in HPV16-positive patients.

This clone was picked up a small number of times. Its matching antigen is unknown. This receptor was obtained from a human donor with HPV-associated anogenital cancer. The sequenced sample was tumor tissue, obtained from a patient who underwent chemoradiotherapy. This sequence joins TRBV6-4 and TRBJ2-2; 11 positions agree with TRBD2. The CDR3 sequence: CASSYLAGGDGELFF. The DNA of the CDR3 is TGTGCCAGCAGTTACCTAGCGGGAGGTGACGGGGAGCTGTTTTTT.